The 16 T cell receptor beta chains below were found in one sample sequenced in a study of CD8 T cells in ankylosing spondylitis. TCRdb reprocessed the 5' RACE reads via MiXCR and lists one record per CDR3 protein. The profile shows hundreds of thousands of distinct CDR3 sequences, 20% of them singletons. Material: blood, either unsorted or a sorted T cell fraction (not recorded which). The origin of the receptors is a male donor with ankylosing spondylitis or in good health (not recorded which).

This clonotype was observed a handful of times. The rearrangement uses TRBV12-3 or TRBV12-4 and TRBJ1-1; 7 bases line up with TRBD1. The CDR3 covers 13 residues. The V and J ends lost 6 bases and 3 bases, in that order; junction bases with no gene match: 4. The CDR3, as DNA: TGTGCCAGCAGGGGGGACAGTTACACTGAAGCTTTCTTT. Amino acids: CASRGDSYTEAFF.

V usage is TRBV6-5 and J usage is TRBJ2-1; 9 positions match TRBD1. The CDR3 consists of 16 residues. The germline CDR1 and CDR2 sequences are MNHEY and SVGAGI. With 4 bases clipped from V and 9 bases from J, the junction kept 13 bases outside the gene matches. The CDR3 DNA reads as TGTGCCAGCAGTTCCCAGGACAGGGGCCAAGAGGGTGAGCAGTTCTTC. The encoded protein is CASSSQDRGQEGEQFF.

A few counts support this clonotype. The chain uses TRBV25-1 and TRBJ2-7; D might be TRBD1 or TRBD2, each matching 5 bases. The CDR3 has 15 amino acids. CDR1 MGHDK and CDR2 SYGVNS come from the germline V gene. V was clipped by 4 bases and J by 1 base, with 14 bases between them. The CDR3 DNA is TGTGCCAGCAGTGGAACCGGGACGCTTTCCTACGAGCAGTACTTC. Its protein product is CASSGTGTLSYEQYF.

This clonotype showed up just a few times. J is TRBJ2-2 and V is TRBV30, with 8 bases aligning to TRBD1. Germline V gene data show CDR1 as GTSNPN and CDR2 as SVGIG (reference sequence). V lost 3 bases, J lost 3 bases, and 6 bases stayed unmatched. The CDR3 covers 15 residues. The CDR3 bases are TGTGCCTGGAGGGATAACAGGGGGGACACCGGGGAGCTGTTTTTT. Amino acid sequence: CAWRDNRGDTGELFF.

The chain is built from TRBV19 and TRBJ2-1, with D uncertain. Germline values: CDR1 LNHDA, CDR2 SQIVND (reference sequence). The ends were cut back, 3 bases at V and 7 bases at J, with 10 bases in the middle. This CDR3 is 13 amino acids long. CDR3 nucleotides: TGTGCCAGTAGTATGTCCCCTGGGAATGAGCAGTTCTTC. This codes for CASSMSPGNEQFF. The whole variable domain, filled in from reference TRBV19 and TRBJ2-1, reads DGGITQSPKYLFRKEGQNVTLSCEQNLNHDAMYWYRQDPGQGLRLIYYSQIVNDFQKGDIAEGYSVSREKKESFPLTVTSAQKNPTAFYLCASSMSPGNEQFFGPGTRLTVL.

V gene TRBV4-1 combines with J gene TRBJ2-5, with TRBD2 matching over 12 bases. V shed 1 base, J shed 1 base, and the junction held 4 bases outside the gene matches. Germline V gene sequence: CDR1 MGHRA, CDR2 YSYEKL. The CDR3 covers 17 residues. CDR3 region: CASSQAKTSGGQETQYF. The CDR3 DNA reads as TGCGCCAGCAGCCAAGCAAAGACTAGCGGGGGCCAAGAGACCCAGTACTTC.

This rearrangement joins TRBV28 to TRBJ2-7; the D is unclear. V was cut by 6 bases and J by 2 bases, with 11 bases left in between. CDR3 size: 13 residues. In germline, CDR1 is MDHEN, CDR2 SYDVKM. The CDR3 bases are TGTGCCAGCAGCCCTTCGGATACCTACGAGCAGTACTTC. Its protein product is CASSPSDTYEQYF.

The genes are TRBV7-9 and TRBJ2-1; no firm D call. Germline V CDR1 and CDR2: SEHNR, FQNEAQ (reference sequence). V gave up 5 bases and J gave up 8 bases, with 13 bases separating them. The CDR3 has 13 amino acids. Written as DNA, the CDR3 is TGTGCCAGCAGCCCCGAGTCGGGCGATGAGCAGTTCTTC. This codes for CASSPESGDEQFF. Complete variable domain (other parts from reference TRBV7-9 and TRBJ2-1): DTGVSQNPRHKITKRGQNVTFRCDPISEHNRLYWYRQTLGQGPEFLTYFQNEAQLEKSRLLSDRFSAERPKGSFSTLEIQRTEQGDSAMYLCASSPESGDEQFFGPGTRLTVL.

The chain is built from TRBV20-1 and TRBJ2-1; D is unresolved. The CDR3 covers 17 residues. With 0 bases removed from V and 4 bases from J, the gap between germline ends came to 19 bases. Looked up from germline, CDR1 is DFQATT and CDR2 is SNEGSKA (reference sequence). The chain's CDR3 is CSARDSEAPLSYNEQFF. For the CDR3, the DNA is TGCAGTGCTAGAGATTCAGAGGCTCCCCTCTCTTACAATGAGCAGTTCTTC.

V and J are TRBV7-2 and TRBJ2-7; 11 bases map to TRBD2. Germline V gives CDR1 SGHTA, CDR2 FQGNSA. The CDR3 loop spans 15 amino acids. Trimming at V came to 1 base and at J to 5 bases, leaving 4 bases not matched to a gene. CDR3 protein: CASSLGLAGGHEQYF. CDR3 DNA sequence: TGTGCCAGCAGCTTAGGGCTAGCGGGGGGCCACGAGCAGTACTTC.

The rearrangement uses TRBV12-3 or TRBV12-4 and TRBJ2-5; TRBD2 matches 11 bases. The CDR3 has 15 amino acids. V was clipped by 4 bases and J by 5 bases; unmatched bases: 6. CDR3 sequence reads: CASSSASGGRETQYF. For the CDR3, the DNA is TGTGCCAGCAGTTCTGCTAGCGGGGGGCGGGAGACCCAGTACTTC.

This clonotype has just a few counts. The V gene is TRBV9, the J gene TRBJ1-1; D uncertain. This CDR3 has 14 residues. V was pared by 9 bases and J by 1 base, with 16 bases between. The V gene's germline CDR1 is SGDLS and CDR2 YYNGEE. The CDR3 sequence is CATSAGQENTEAFF. As DNA, the CDR3 is TGTGCCACCAGTGCCGGGCAGGAGAACACTGAAGCTTTCTTT. Variable domain in full (rest from reference TRBV9 and TRBJ1-1): DSGVTQTPKHLITATGQRVTLRCSPRSGDLSVYWYQQSLDQGLQFLIQYYNGEERAKGNILERFSAQQFPDLHSELNLSSLELGDSALYFCATSAGQENTEAFFGQGTRLTVV.

V gene TRBV11-2 combines with J gene TRBJ2-3, with D tentatively TRBD1 or TRBD2 (6 bases each). CDR3 length equals 15 residues. Looked up from germline, CDR1 is SGHAT and CDR2 is FQNNGV. V gave up 3 bases and J gave up 7 bases, with 17 bases separating them. This CDR3 reads CASSFGGEEVHTQYF. The CDR3 DNA follows: TGTGCCAGCAGCTTCGGGGGCGAGGAGGTCCATACGCAGTATTTT.

This clonotype was seen repeatedly, ten times or more. The J gene is TRBJ2-3, the V gene TRBV29-1, with D possibly being TRBD1 or TRBD2 (5 bases each). The CDR3 length is 10 residues. Trimming removed 7 bases from V and 6 bases from J, with 8 bases in between. The germline V gene has CDR1 SQVTM and CDR2 ANQGSEA. The CDR3 nucleotides read TGCAGCGCCGGGACGGATACGCAGTATTTT. Amino acids: CSAGTDTQYF.

This chain uses TRBV7-6 with TRBJ2-2; D not certain. The CDR3 loop spans 14 amino acids. CDR1 and CDR2 from the germline V gene are SGHVS and FNYEAQ. Deletions cut 2 bases from V and 6 bases from J, with 10 bases between. CDR3 protein: CASSLYEDPGELFF. The CDR3 DNA sequence: TGTGCCAGCAGCTTATACGAGGACCCCGGGGAGCTGTTTTTT.

The rearrangement joins TRBV29-1 to TRBJ2-1; the match to TRBD2 covers 8 bases. V gave up 0 bases and J gave up 0 bases; unmatched junction bases: 19. Germline CDR1 and CDR2: SQVTM and ANQGSEA. The CDR3 runs to 21 residues. The CDR3 bases are TGCAGCGTTGAAGATCCCCCGGGGACGGGGGGGCCGAGGAGCTCCTACAATGAGCAGTTCTTC. This gives the protein CSVEDPPGTGGPRSSYNEQFF.